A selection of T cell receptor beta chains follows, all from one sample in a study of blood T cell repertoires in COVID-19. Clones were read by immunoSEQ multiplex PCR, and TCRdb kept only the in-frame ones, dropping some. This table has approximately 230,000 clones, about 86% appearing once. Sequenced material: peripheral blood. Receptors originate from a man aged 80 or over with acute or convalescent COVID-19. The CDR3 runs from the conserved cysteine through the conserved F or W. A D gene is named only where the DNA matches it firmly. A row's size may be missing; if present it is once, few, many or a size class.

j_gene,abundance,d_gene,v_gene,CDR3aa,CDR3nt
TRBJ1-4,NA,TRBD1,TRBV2,CASSATGTNEKLFF,TGTGCCAGCAGCGCGACAGGGACTAATGAAAAACTGTTTTTT
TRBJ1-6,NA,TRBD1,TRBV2,CASSEAGTGLNSPLHF,TGTGCCAGCAGTGAAGCGGGGACAGGGTTAAATTCACCCCTCCACTTT
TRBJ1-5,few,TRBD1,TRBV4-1,CASSQAAGGQPQHF,TGCGCCAGCAGCCAAGCGGCAGGGGGTCAGCCCCAGCATTTT
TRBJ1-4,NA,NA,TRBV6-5,CASRQGLSTNEKLFF,TGTGCCAGCAGGCAGGGACTCTCAACTAATGAAAAACTGTTTTTT
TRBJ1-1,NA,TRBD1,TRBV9,CASSVGDRGATEAFF,TGTGCCAGCAGCGTCGGTGACAGGGGGGCCACTGAAGCTTTCTTT
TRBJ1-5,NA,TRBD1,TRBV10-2,CASSAAGTGDGSNQPQHF,TGCGCCAGCAGTGCCGCCGGGACAGGGGACGGGAGCAATCAGCCCCAGCATTTT
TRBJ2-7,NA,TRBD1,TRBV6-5,CASSFDRGSYEQYF,TGTGCCAGCAGTTTTGACAGGGGATCCTACGAGCAGTACTTC
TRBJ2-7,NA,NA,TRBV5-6,CATSRGYEQYF,TGTGCCACGTCTAGGGGCTACGAGCAGTACTTC
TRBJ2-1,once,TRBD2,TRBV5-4,CASSLGLAGGPHNEQFF,TGTGCCAGCAGCTTGGGACTAGCGGGGGGGCCCCACAATGAGCAGTTCTTC
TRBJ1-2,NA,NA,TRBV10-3,CAISENVANYGYTF,TGTGCCATCTCCGAAAACGTAGCTAACTATGGCTACACCTTC
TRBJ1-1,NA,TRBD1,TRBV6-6,CASSYEGANTEAFF,TGTGCCAGCAGTTACGAGGGGGCGAACACTGAAGCTTTCTTT
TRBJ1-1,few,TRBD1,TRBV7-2,CASSLADRGRRNTEAFF,TGTGCCAGCAGCTTAGCGGACAGGGGGCGTCGGAACACTGAAGCTTTCTTT
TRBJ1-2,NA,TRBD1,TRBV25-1,CASSRVGQGTGGYTF,TGTGCCAGCAGTCGAGTAGGACAGGGGACCGGGGGCTACACCTTC
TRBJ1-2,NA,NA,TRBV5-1,CASSPLSGETGGYTF,TGCGCCAGCAGCCCCCTAAGCGGGGAAACGGGCGGCTACACCTTC
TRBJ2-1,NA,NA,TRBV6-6,CASSWRSSYNEQFF,TGTGCCAGCAGTTGGAGATCAAGCTACAATGAGCAGTTCTTC
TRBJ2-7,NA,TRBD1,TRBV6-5,CASTGGYEQYF,TGTGCCAGCACAGGGGGCTACGAGCAGTACTTC
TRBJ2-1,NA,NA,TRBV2,CASSDPGIDEQFF,TGTGCCAGCAGTGATCCGGGTATCGATGAGCAGTTCTTC
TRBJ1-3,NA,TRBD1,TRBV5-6,CASSSLGQGANTIYF,TGTGCCAGCAGCTCCCTGGGACAGGGGGCCAACACCATATATTTT
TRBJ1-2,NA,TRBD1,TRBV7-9,CASSPRQGNYGYTF,TGTGCCAGCAGCCCTAGACAGGGGAACTATGGCTACACCTTC
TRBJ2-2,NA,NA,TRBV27,CASSADGVKGGELFF,TGTGCCAGCAGCGCCGACGGGGTGAAGGGCGGGGAGCTGTTTTTT
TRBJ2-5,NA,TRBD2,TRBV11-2,CASSLGGGFETQYF,TGTGCCAGCAGCTTAGGGGGGGGTTTCGAGACCCAGTACTTC
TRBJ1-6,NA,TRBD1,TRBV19,CASSLRTGGSSSYNSPLHF,TGTGCCAGTAGCCTCCGGACAGGGGGCTCTAGCTCCTATAATTCACCCCTCCACTTT
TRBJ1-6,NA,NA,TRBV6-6,CASSYEGRDSPLHF,TGTGCCAGCAGTTACGAGGGTCGGGATTCACCCCTCCACTTT
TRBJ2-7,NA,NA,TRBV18,CASSQATLGPYYEQYF,TGTGCCAGCTCACAGGCTACTCTGGGCCCATACTACGAGCAGTACTTC
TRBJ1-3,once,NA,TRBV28,CASMRQGRNTIYF,TGTGCCAGCATGAGGCAGGGGAGAAACACCATATATTTT
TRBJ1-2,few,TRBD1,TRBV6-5,CASRPGTASNYGYTF,TGTGCCAGCAGACCCGGGACAGCCTCTAACTATGGCTACACCTTC
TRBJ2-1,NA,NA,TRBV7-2,CASSHRRDSQYNEQFF,TGTGCCAGCAGCCACCGCCGGGACTCGCAATACAATGAGCAGTTCTTC
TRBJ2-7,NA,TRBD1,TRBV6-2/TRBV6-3,CASSFTAGTGGVSPYEQYF,TGTGCCAGCAGCTTCACCGCCGGGACAGGGGGCGTGAGTCCCTACGAGCAGTACTTC
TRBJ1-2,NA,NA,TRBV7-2,CASSSRDTLGGYTF,TGTGCCAGCAGCTCCCGGGACACCCTGGGTGGCTACACCTTC
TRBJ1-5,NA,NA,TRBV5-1,CASSSGHGNQPQHF,TGCGCCAGCAGCTCGGGACACGGGAATCAGCCCCAGCATTTT
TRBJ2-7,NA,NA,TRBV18,CASSPDLATEQYF,TGTGCCAGCTCGCCCGACCTAGCGACCGAGCAGTACTTC
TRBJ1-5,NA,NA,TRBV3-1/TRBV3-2,CASSQASGVLGPQHF,TGTGCCAGCAGCCAAGCTTCAGGGGTTCTGGGGCCCCAGCATTTT
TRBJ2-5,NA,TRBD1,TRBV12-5,CASGRGETQYF,TGTGCTAGTGGCAGGGGGGAGACCCAGTACTTC
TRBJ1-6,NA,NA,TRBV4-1,CASSQGLTSSYNSPLHF,TGCGCCAGCAGCCAAGGACTCACTAGCTCCTATAATTCACCCCTCCACTTT
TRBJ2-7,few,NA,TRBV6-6,CASTRNLGAENEQYF,TGTGCCAGCACCCGAAATCTGGGGGCTGAAAACGAGCAGTACTTC
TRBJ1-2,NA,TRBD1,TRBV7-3,CASSPHQGGGYTF,TGTGCCAGCAGCCCACATCAGGGGGGAGGCTACACCTTC
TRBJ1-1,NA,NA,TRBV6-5,CASSYSAGVRTEAFF,TGTGCCAGCAGTTACTCCGCAGGGGTGCGCACTGAAGCTTTCTTT
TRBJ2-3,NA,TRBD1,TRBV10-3,CAISQGQGSDTQYF,TGTGCCATCAGTCAAGGACAGGGATCAGATACGCAGTATTTT
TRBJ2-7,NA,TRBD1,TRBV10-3,CAISPSGTGAHEQYF,TGTGCCATCAGTCCGAGCGGGACAGGGGCACACGAGCAGTACTTC
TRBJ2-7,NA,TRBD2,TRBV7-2,CASSLVSGGYEQYF,TGTGCCAGCAGCTTAGTAAGCGGGGGGTACGAGCAGTACTTC
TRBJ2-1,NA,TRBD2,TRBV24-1,CATSGEREALSSYNEQFF,TGTGCCACCAGTGGGGAGCGGGAGGCCCTGAGCTCCTACAATGAGCAGTTCTTC
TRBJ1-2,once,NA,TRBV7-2,CASSAYLVGRGNYGYTF,TGTGCCAGCAGCGCTTACTTAGTTGGGCGGGGGAACTATGGCTACACCTTC
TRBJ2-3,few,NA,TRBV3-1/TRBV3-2,CASSQKKATWRITDTQYF,TGTGCCAGCAGCCAAAAAAAGGCGACGTGGAGAATCACAGATACGCAGTATTTT